One sample yielded the 27 T cell receptor beta chains listed below, sequenced in a study of cytotoxic CD8 clonotypes in ibrutinib-treated CLL. Measured with immunoSEQ multiplex PCR; TCRdb has only the in-frame clones, and not every one. Among about 200,000 clones, around three quarters were seen once, and the ten largest hold roughly 12%. This material consisted of PBMCs, taken after 24 months of ibrutinib treatment. The receptors here all came from a human donor with chronic lymphocytic leukemia.

This clone has only one observation. The CDR3 region is CASSMRQITDTQYF. In DNA, the CDR3 is TGTGCCAGTAGTATGAGGCAGATCACAGATACGCAGTATTTT. The chain has TRBV19 and TRBJ2-3, with no clear D. The germline gives CDR1 LNHDA, CDR2 SQIVND (reference sequence). V gave up 3 bases and J gave up 2 bases, with 9 bases separating them. The CDR3 is made up of 14 amino acids.

The chain employs TRBV9 and TRBJ2-7; D is ambiguous. Germline V lookup: CDR1 SGDLS, CDR2 YYNGEE. The CDR3 covers 12 residues. V lost 0 bases and J lost 3, with 4 bases in between. Here the CDR3 DNA reads TGTGCCAGCAGCGTAGGGTTCTACGAGCAGTACTTC. Encoded protein: CASSVGFYEQYF.

CDR3 DNA sequence: TGTGCCACCAGCAGAGACGGGCGCATAACAGATACGCAGTATTTT. Translating gives CATSRDGRITDTQYF. This chain connects TRBV15 to TRBJ2-3; D unclear. Germline V gene sequence: CDR1 LNHNV, CDR2 YYDKDF (reference sequence). Deletions cut 0 bases from V and 3 bases from J, with 10 bases between. The CDR3 covers 15 residues. The variable domain in full, with the rest retrieved from reference TRBV15 and TRBJ2-3, is DAMVIQNPRYQVTQFGKPVTLSCSQTLNHNVMYWYQQKSSQAPKLLFHYYDKDFNNEADTPDNFQSRRPNTSFCFLDIRSPGLGDTAMYLCATSRDGRITDTQYFGPGTRLTVL.

The chain links TRBV5-6 to TRBJ2-1; D is unclear. The CDR3 contains 13 residues. The germline gives CDR1 SGHDT, CDR2 YYEEEE. Trimming cost V 10 bases and J 2 bases, with 13 bases left between them. The CDR3 loop reads CAFPGLTYNEQFF. CDR3 sequence (DNA): TGTGCCTTTCCGGGCCTAACCTACAATGAGCAGTTCTTC.

The chain carries TRBV11-2 and TRBJ2-2; TRBD1 matches 8 bases. CDR3 length equals 16 residues. V was pared by 4 bases and J by 4 bases, with 8 bases of the junction left unmatched. Germline-derived CDR1 and CDR2 are SGHAT and FQNNGV. CDR3 region: CASSSSPGGGTGELFF. In DNA, the CDR3 is TGTGCCAGCAGCTCTTCACCAGGGGGCGGCACCGGGGAGCTGTTTTTT.

The chain carries TRBV6-5 and TRBJ1-3; TRBD1 agrees at 7 bases. The CDR3 extends over 15 amino acids. V gave up 5 bases and J gave up 2 bases; unmatched junction bases: 6. Germline CDR1 and CDR2: MNHEY and SVGAGI. The CDR3 nucleotides are TGTGCCAGCAGTATCGATGACAGGGCTGGAAACACCATATATTTT. This codes for CASSIDDRAGNTIYF.

This chain joins TRBV5-6 and TRBJ1-2, with D possibly matching TRBD1 (5 bases). Looked up from germline, CDR1 is SGHDT and CDR2 is YYEEEE. The length of the CDR3 is 14 residues. V shed 1 base and J shed 1 base, with 8 bases lying between them. Here the CDR3 DNA reads TGTGCCAGCAGCTTGTATAGGGGTAACTATGGCTACACCTTC. Its translation is CASSLYRGNYGYTF.

CDR3 sequence reads: CASRQQGTPYEQYF. The CDR3 region has the DNA TGTGCCAGCAGGCAACAGGGAACCCCCTACGAGCAGTACTTC. The chain employs TRBV28 and TRBJ2-7, with TRBD1 as a possible D gene (6 bases). The CDR3 is 14 amino acids. Trimming took off 6 bases at V and 2 bases at J, with 14 bases between the two ends. Germline-derived CDR1 and CDR2 are MDHEN and SYDVKM. Full variable domain (missing parts from reference TRBV28 and TRBJ2-7): DVKVTQSSRYLVKRTGEKVFLECVQDMDHENMFWYRQDPGLGLRLIYFSYDVKMKEKGDIPEGYSVSREKKERFSLILESASTNQTSMYLCASRQQGTPYEQYFGPGTRLTVT.

This clone was picked up one time. V usage is TRBV7-6 and J usage is TRBJ2-1; D is perhaps TRBD1 or TRBD2 (5 bases each). Looked up from germline, CDR1 is SGHVS and CDR2 is FNYEAQ. V was shortened by 4 bases and J by 2 bases, with 12 bases between the two germline ends. This CDR3 is built from 15 residues. In nucleotides, the CDR3 is TGTGCCAGCAGCTCCCGGGACGGACCCTACAATGAGCAGTTCTTC. The encoded protein is CASSSRDGPYNEQFF.

The chain employs TRBV27 and TRBJ2-2, with 9 bases lining up with TRBD2. CDR1 and CDR2 (germline): MNHEY, SMNVEV (reference sequence). Trimming cost V 3 bases and J 6 bases; bases outside gene matches: 8. This CDR3 spans 16 amino acids. The CDR3 sequence is CASSFLTSGPSGELFF. The CDR3 nucleotides are TGTGCCAGCAGTTTCTTGACTAGCGGTCCCTCCGGGGAGCTGTTTTTT.

The V call is TRBV7-9, the J call TRBJ1-4; 9 bases fit TRBD1. The length of the CDR3 is 16 residues. V trimming: 1 base; J trimming: 6 bases; junction bases outside the gene matches: 6. Per germline, CDR1 SEHNR and CDR2 FQNEAQ (reference sequence). CDR3 bases: TGTGCCAGCAGCTTAGGAGTGACAGGGGGACATGAAAAACTGTTTTTT. Its protein product is CASSLGVTGGHEKLFF.

This clone was seen a few times. This sequence joins TRBV5-1 and TRBJ1-3; D may be TRBD1 (6 bases). The germline V gene encodes CDR1 SGHRS and CDR2 YFSETQ. The ends were cut back, 1 base at V and 0 bases at J, with 20 bases in the middle. The CDR3 runs to 19 residues. The CDR3 spells CASSLMVQGSTLSGNTIYF. The CDR3 DNA follows: TGCGCCAGCAGCTTGATGGTTCAGGGGTCGACCCTCTCTGGAAACACCATATATTTT.

This chain connects TRBV2 to TRBJ1-2; D ambiguous. The CDR3 runs to 14 residues. Trimming took 3 bases from V and 0 from J, leaving 8 bases between them. Germline values: CDR1 SNHLY, CDR2 FYNNEI. The CDR3 DNA reads TGTGCCAGCAGTGATTTCCGGGCTAACTATGGCTACACCTTC. Protein product: CASSDFRANYGYTF.

CDR3 protein: CASSPGLAGVYTQYF. CDR3 DNA: TGTGCCAGCTCACCGGGACTAGCGGGAGTGTATACGCAGTATTTT. The chain couples TRBV18 to TRBJ2-3; 14 bases align to TRBD2. J was trimmed by 7 bases and V by 3 bases; bases with no gene match: 3. The CDR3 length is 15 residues. Germline CDR1 reads KGHSH; CDR2 reads LQKENI.

The chain joins TRBV9 to TRBJ2-1; the match to TRBD1 covers 9 bases. The CDR3 has 15 amino acids. V shed 4 bases, J shed 6 bases, and the junction held 8 bases outside the gene matches. CDR1 is SGDLS, CDR2 YYNGEE, per germline. For the CDR3, the DNA is TGTGCCAGCAGCTTAAGGACAGGGGTCTTCAATGAGCAGTTCTTC. Protein: CASSLRTGVFNEQFF.

This sequence joins TRBV7-2 and TRBJ2-3, with D tentatively TRBD1 or TRBD2 (5 bases each). Trimming took off 8 bases at V and 0 bases at J, with 15 bases between the two ends. The CDR3 length is 15 residues. CDR1 SGHTA and CDR2 FQGNSA come from the germline V gene. The CDR3 loop is CASGWDGTSTDTQYF. The DNA for the CDR3 is TGTGCCAGCGGCTGGGACGGCACTAGCACAGATACGCAGTATTTT.

In this sample, this clone turned up once. The chain is built from TRBV11-3 and TRBJ2-1; possibly TRBD1 or TRBD2 for D (5 bases each). The CDR3 length is 15 residues. From germline, CDR1 is SGHNT and CDR2 YENEEA. Trimming left V 5 bases short and J 7 bases short, with 18 bases between. In nucleotides, the CDR3 is TGTGCCAGCAGCACCTCCGGGACCGCGACGAATGAGCAGTTCTTC. As protein: CASSTSGTATNEQFF.

The rearrangement joins TRBV7-8 to TRBJ2-7; the D gene is possibly TRBD1 (6 bases). The CDR3 consists of 19 residues. The V and J ends lost 1 base and 0 bases respectively, with 22 bases between them. CDR1 SGHVS and CDR2 FQNEAQ come from the germline V gene. The CDR3 loop reads CASSLGALVGQLNSYEQYF. The CDR3 nucleotides are TGTGCCAGCAGCTTAGGGGCCTTGGTGGGACAACTCAACTCCTACGAGCAGTACTTC.

The chain has TRBV9 and TRBJ2-1; tentative D call: TRBD1 (6 bases). In germline, CDR1 is SGDLS, CDR2 YYNGEE. The CDR3 is 15 amino acids. V was cut by 3 bases and J by 5 bases, with 15 bases left in between. This CDR3 reads CASSDNRDNNNEQFF. The CDR3 DNA reads as TGTGCCAGCAGCGACAACCGGGACAACAACAATGAGCAGTTCTTC.

The chain carries TRBV5-6 and TRBJ2-7; D not resolved. The CDR3 contains 14 residues. CDR1 is SGHDT, CDR2 YYEEEE, per germline. V lost 2 bases and J lost 4, with 13 bases in between. The CDR3 nucleotides are TGTGCCAGCAGCTTCCCCGGGTACCCATACGAGCAGTACTTC. Encoded protein: CASSFPGYPYEQYF.

In DNA, the CDR3 is TGTGCCAGCAGCTTCAGACTAGCGGGCCACAATGAGCAGTTCTTC. Encoded protein: CASSFRLAGHNEQFF. The chain combines TRBV7-8 with TRBJ2-1, with 10 bases identical to TRBD2. Germline V lookup: CDR1 SGHVS, CDR2 FQNEAQ. J lost 5 bases, V lost 3 bases, and 4 bases had no gene match. The CDR3 is 15 residues long. Full variable domain (missing parts from reference TRBV7-8 and TRBJ2-1): GAGVSQSPRYKVAKRGQDVALRCDPISGHVSLFWYQQALGQGPEFLTYFQNEAQLDKSGLPSDRFFAERPEGSVSTLKIQRTQQEDSAVYLCASSFRLAGHNEQFFGPGTRLTVL.

A few counts support this clone. A junction end diverges from the germline sequence, so it may reflect a read error. V is TRBV19 and J is TRBJ2-3; D is perhaps TRBD2 (6 bases). From germline, CDR1 is LNHDA and CDR2 SQIVND (reference sequence). The CDR3 contains 13 residues. The CDR3 region is CASGIGSADTQYF. CDR3 nucleotides: TGTGCCAGTGGTATCGGGAGTGCAGATACGCAGTATTTT.

The CDR3 is CASGGLLANTGELFF. CDR3 coding DNA: TGTGCCAGCGGGGGGCTCTTAGCGAACACCGGGGAGCTGTTTTTT. The gene calls are TRBV2 and TRBJ2-2; TRBD1 or TRBD2 may be the D gene (6 bases each). CDR1 SNHLY and CDR2 FYNNEI come from the germline V gene. Between the trimmed V and J ends, which lost 8 bases and 0 bases, there was a span of 13 bases. The CDR3 has 15 residues.

The chain couples TRBV20-1 to TRBJ2-7, with unresolved D. The CDR3 has 11 amino acids. The V end was cut by 6 bases, the J end by 4 bases, with 10 bases between. Germline V gene sequence: CDR1 DFQATT, CDR2 SNEGSKA (reference sequence). In DNA, the CDR3 is TGCAGTGCCTCCCAAGCTTACGAGCAGTACTTC. Amino acid sequence: CSASQAYEQYF.

This chain joins TRBV30 and TRBJ2-1, with D maybe TRBD2 (6 bases). The CDR3 has 13 amino acids. Germline loops: CDR1 GTSNPN, CDR2 SVGIG (reference sequence). V shed 8 bases and J shed 4 bases, with 15 bases lying between them. The CDR3 DNA reads TGTGCCCGACGGGGGACTTTTTACAATGAGCAGTTCTTC. It encodes CARRGTFYNEQFF.

J is TRBJ2-3 and V is TRBV9; 7 bases match TRBD2. CDR1 and CDR2 (germline): SGDLS, YYNGEE. There are 13 residues in the CDR3. The trim removed 1 base at V and 4 bases at J, leaving 0 bases unmatched. CDR3 residues: CASSVTSADTQYF. The CDR3 nucleotides read TGTGCCAGCAGCGTAACTAGCGCAGATACGCAGTATTTT.

J is TRBJ1-2 and V is TRBV4-3; TRBD1 matches 9 bases. The germline gives CDR1 LGHNA, CDR2 YSLEER. The ends lost 1 base at V and 5 bases at J; junction bases unmatched: 5. The CDR3 consists of 15 residues. CDR3 sequence (DNA): TGCGCCAGCAGCCAAGTCCCGGACAGGGGATATGGCTACACCTTC. It codes for CASSQVPDRGYGYTF.